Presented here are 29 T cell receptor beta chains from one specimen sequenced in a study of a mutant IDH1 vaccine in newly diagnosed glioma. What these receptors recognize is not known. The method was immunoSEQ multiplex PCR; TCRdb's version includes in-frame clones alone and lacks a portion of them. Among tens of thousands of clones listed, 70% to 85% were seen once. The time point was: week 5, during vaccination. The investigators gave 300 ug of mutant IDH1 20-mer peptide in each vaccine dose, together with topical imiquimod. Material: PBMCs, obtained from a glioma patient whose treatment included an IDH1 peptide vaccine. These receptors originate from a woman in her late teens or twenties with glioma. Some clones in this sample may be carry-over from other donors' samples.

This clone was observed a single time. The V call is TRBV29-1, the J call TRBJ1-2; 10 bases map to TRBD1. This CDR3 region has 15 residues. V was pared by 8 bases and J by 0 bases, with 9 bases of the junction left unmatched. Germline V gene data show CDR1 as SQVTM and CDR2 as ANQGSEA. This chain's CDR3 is CSSSAGQGTNYGYTF. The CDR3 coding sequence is TGCAGCTCTTCAGCGGGACAGGGGACTAACTATGGCTACACCTTC.

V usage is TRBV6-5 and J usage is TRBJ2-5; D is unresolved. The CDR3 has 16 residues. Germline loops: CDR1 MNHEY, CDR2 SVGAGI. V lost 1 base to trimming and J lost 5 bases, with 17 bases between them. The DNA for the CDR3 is TGTGCCAGCAGTTACTTGGCCCTTTCAGCGCAGGAGACCCAGTACTTC. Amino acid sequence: CASSYLALSAQETQYF.

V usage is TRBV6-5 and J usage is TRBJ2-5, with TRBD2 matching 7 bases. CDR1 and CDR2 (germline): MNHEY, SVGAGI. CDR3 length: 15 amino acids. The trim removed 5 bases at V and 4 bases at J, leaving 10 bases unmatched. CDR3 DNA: TGTGCCAGCAGTCTATGGGGCAGGGAGGGAGAGACCCAGTACTTC. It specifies CASSLWGREGETQYF.

The DNA of the CDR3 is TGTGCCAGCAGTTCGGATACGCAGTATTTT. Its protein is CASSSDTQYF. The chain is built from TRBV7-9 and TRBJ2-3; D remains unclear. CDR1 and CDR2 from the germline V gene are SEHNR and FQNEAQ (reference sequence). V lost 6 bases and J 6 bases, leaving 4 bases between the germline ends. The CDR3 loop spans 10 amino acids.

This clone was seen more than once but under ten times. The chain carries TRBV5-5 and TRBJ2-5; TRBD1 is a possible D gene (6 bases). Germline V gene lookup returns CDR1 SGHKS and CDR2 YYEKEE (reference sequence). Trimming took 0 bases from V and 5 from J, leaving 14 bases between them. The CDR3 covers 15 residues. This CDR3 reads CASSLGGHPLETQYF. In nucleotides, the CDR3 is TGTGCCAGCAGCTTGGGGGGGCATCCCCTGGAGACCCAGTACTTC.

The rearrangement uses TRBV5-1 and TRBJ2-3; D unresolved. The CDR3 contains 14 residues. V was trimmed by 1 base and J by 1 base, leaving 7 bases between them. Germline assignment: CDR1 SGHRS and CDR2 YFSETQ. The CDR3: CASSLPSGTDTQYF. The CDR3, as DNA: TGCGCCAGCAGCTTGCCCAGCGGCACAGATACGCAGTATTTT.

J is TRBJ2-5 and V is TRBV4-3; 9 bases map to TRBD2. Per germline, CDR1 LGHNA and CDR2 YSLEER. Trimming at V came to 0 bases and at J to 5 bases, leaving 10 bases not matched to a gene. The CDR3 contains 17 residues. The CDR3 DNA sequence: TGCGCCAGCAGCCAAGATATAGGGCGGGAGGGCCGCGAGACCCAGTACTTC. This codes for CASSQDIGREGRETQYF.

The CDR3 coding sequence is TGTGCCAGCAGCGACGACGCTTTTGGCGGGAAAGTCAAAAACATTCAGTACTTC. Its translation is CASSDDAFGGKVKNIQYF. The chain is built from TRBV7-8 and TRBJ2-4, with D maybe TRBD2 (6 bases). Between the trimmed V and J ends, which lost 5 bases and 3 bases, there was a span of 23 bases. Germline V lookup: CDR1 SGHVS, CDR2 FQNEAQ. The CDR3 contains 18 residues.

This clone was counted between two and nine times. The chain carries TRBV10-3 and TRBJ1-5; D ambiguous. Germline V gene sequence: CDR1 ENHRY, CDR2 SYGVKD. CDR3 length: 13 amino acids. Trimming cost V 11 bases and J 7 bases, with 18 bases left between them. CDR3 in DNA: TGTGCCTCCTGGGAAGGGAGGATCCAGCCCCAGCATTTT. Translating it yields CASWEGRIQPQHF.

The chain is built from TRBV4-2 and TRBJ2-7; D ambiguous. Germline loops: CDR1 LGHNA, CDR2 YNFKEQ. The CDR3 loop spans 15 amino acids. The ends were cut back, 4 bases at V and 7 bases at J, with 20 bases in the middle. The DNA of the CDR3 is TGTGCCAGCAGCCGTCCGACGCAGACTTACGAAGAGCAGTACTTC. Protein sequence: CASSRPTQTYEEQYF.

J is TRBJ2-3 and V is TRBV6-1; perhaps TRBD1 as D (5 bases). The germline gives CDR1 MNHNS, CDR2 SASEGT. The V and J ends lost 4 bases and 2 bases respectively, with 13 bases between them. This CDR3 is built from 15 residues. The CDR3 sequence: CASSAMGRDTDTQYF. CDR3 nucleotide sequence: TGTGCCAGCAGTGCCATGGGCAGGGACACAGATACGCAGTATTTT.

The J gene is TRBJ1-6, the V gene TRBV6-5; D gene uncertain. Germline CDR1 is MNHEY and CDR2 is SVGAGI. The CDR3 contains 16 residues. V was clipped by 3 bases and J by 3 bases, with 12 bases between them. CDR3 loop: CASSYTGVLYNSPLHF. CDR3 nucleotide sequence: TGTGCCAGCAGTTATACGGGAGTTCTCTATAATTCACCCCTCCACTTT.

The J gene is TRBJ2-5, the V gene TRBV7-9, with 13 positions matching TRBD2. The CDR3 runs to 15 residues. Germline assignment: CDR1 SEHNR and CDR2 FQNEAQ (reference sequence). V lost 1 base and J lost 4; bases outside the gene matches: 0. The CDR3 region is CASSLGLAGGETQYF. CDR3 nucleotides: TGTGCCAGCAGCTTAGGACTAGCGGGAGGAGAGACCCAGTACTTC. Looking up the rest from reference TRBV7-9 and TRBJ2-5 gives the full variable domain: DTGVSQNPRHKITKRGQNVTFRCDPISEHNRLYWYRQTLGQGPEFLTYFQNEAQLEKSRLLSDRFSAERPKGSFSTLEIQRTEQGDSAMYLCASSLGLAGGETQYFGPGTRLLVL.

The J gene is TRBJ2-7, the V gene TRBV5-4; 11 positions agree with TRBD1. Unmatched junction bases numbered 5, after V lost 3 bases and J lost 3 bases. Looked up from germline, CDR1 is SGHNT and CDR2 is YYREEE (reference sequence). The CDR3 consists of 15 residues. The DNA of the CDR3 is TGTGCCAGCAGCTCAGCCGGGACAGGGGGCTACGAGCAGTACTTC. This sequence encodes CASSSAGTGGYEQYF.

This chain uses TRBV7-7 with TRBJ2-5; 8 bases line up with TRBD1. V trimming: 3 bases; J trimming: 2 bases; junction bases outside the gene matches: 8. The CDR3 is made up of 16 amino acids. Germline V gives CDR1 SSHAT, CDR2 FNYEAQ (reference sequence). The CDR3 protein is CASSLRDRGLQETQYF. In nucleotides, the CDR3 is TGTGCCAGCAGCTTGAGAGACAGGGGTCTTCAAGAGACCCAGTACTTC.

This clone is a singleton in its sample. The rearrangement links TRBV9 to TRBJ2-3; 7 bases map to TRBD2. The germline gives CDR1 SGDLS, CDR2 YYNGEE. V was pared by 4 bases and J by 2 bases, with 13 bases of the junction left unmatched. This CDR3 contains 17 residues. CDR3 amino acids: CASSTNIGGGHTDTQYF. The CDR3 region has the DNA TGTGCCAGCAGCACCAATATTGGGGGAGGGCACACAGATACGCAGTATTTT.

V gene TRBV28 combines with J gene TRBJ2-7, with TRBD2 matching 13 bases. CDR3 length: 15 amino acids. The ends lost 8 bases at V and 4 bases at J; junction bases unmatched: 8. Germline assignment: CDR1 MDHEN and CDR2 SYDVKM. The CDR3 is CASGEGLAGTYEQYF. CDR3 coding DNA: TGTGCCAGCGGAGAGGGACTAGCGGGAACATACGAGCAGTACTTC. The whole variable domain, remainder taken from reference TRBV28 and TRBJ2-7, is DVKVTQSSRYLVKRTGEKVFLECVQDMDHENMFWYRQDPGLGLRLIYFSYDVKMKEKGDIPEGYSVSREKKERFSLILESASTNQTSMYLCASGEGLAGTYEQYFGPGTRLTVT.

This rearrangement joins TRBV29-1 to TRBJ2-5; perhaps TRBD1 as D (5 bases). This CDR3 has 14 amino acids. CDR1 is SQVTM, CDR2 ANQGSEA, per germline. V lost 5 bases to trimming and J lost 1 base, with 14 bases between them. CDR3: CSVPHRDSQETQYF. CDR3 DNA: TGCAGCGTTCCCCACCGAGACAGCCAAGAGACCCAGTACTTC.

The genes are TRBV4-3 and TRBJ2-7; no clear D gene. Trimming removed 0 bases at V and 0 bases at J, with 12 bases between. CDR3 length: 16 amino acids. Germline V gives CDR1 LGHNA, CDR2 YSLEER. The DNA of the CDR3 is TGCGCCAGCAGCCAAGATCGACTTCTTAGCTCCTACGAGCAGTACTTC. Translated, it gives CASSQDRLLSSYEQYF.

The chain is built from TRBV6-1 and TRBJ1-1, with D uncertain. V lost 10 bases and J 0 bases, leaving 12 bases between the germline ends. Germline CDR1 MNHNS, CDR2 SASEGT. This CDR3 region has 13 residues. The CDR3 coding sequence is TGTGCCACCTCGAGGAAGATGAACACTGAAGCTTTCTTT. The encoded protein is CATSRKMNTEAFF.

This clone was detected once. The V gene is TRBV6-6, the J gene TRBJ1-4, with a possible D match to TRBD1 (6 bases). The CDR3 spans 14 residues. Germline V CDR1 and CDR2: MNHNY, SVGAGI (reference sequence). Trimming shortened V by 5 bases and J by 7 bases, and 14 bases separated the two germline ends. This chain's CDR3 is CASSVQGTGEKLFF. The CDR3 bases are TGTGCCAGCAGTGTACAGGGTACCGGTGAAAAACTGTTTTTT.

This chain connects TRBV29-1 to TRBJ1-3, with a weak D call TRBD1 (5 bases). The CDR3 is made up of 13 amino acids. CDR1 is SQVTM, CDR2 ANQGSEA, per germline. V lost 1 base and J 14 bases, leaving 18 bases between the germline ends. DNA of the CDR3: TGCAGCGTTGAAGGCCGGGACCTCCAGGAATTATATTTT. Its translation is CSVEGRDLQELYF.

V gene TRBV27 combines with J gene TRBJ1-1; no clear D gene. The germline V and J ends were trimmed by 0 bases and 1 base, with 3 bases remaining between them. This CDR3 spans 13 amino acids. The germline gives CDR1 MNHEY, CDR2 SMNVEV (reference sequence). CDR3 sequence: CASSLSWNTEAFF. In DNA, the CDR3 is TGTGCCAGCAGTTTATCTTGGAACACTGAAGCTTTCTTT.

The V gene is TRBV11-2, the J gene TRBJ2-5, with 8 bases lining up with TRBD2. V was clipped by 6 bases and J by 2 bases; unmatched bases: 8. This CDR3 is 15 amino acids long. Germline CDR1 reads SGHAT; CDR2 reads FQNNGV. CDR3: CASRTRRGAQETQYF. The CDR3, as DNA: TGTGCCAGCAGGACCAGGCGGGGGGCACAAGAGACCCAGTACTTC.

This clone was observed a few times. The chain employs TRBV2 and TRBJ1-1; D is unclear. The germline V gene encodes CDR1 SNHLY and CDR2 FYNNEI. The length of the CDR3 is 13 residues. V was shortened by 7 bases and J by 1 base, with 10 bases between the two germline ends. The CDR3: CASKNSKNTEAFF. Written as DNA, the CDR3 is TGTGCCAGCAAAAACAGTAAGAACACTGAAGCTTTCTTT.

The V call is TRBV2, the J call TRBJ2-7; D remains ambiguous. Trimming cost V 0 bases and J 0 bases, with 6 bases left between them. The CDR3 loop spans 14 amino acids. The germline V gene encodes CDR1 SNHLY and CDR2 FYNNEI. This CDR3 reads CASSEAGFSYEQYF. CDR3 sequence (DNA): TGTGCCAGCAGTGAAGCCGGATTCTCCTACGAGCAGTACTTC.

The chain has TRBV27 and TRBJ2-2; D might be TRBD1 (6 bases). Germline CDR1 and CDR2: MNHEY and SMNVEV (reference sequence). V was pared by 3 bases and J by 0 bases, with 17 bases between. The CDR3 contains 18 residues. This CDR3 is CASSFIPDWGPNTGELFF. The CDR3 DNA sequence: TGTGCCAGCAGTTTCATACCCGATTGGGGGCCGAACACCGGGGAGCTGTTTTTT.

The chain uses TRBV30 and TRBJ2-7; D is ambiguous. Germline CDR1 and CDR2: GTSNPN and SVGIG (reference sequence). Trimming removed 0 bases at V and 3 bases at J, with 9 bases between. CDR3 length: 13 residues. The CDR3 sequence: CAWSVRLSYEQYF. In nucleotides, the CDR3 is TGTGCCTGGAGTGTACGGCTTAGCTACGAGCAGTACTTC.

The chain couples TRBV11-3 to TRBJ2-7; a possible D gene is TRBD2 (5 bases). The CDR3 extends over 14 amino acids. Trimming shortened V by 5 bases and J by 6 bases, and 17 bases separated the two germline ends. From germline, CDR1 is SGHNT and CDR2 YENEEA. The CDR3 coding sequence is TGTGCCAGCAGCCTGTCCCGCTGGGCGGGCGAGCAGTACTTC. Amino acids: CASSLSRWAGEQYF.